Presented here are 25 T cell receptor beta chains from one specimen sequenced in a study of cytomegalovirus exposure and HLA in healthy donors (TCRdb year 2017). Libraries were prepared through the immunoSEQ multiplex PCR assay. For the multiplex PCR, a mixture combining 60 forward primers for TCR Vbeta segments and 13 reverse primers for TCR Jbeta segments was used. TCRdb limited this immuneACCESS table to in-frame rearrangements with V and J called. A share of clones is missing; checked studies link under half to unresolved V genes, and the rest is unexplained. This sample is represented by approximately 160,000 clones; over 70% of them were singletons. The ten largest clones capture about 5.6% of the sample. Material: PBMCs. These receptors originate from a man younger than 40 in good health and CMV-seropositive.

This chain joins TRBV7-2 and TRBJ2-1; 9 bases are shared with TRBD2. This CDR3 comprises 17 residues. V was pared by 3 bases and J by 2 bases, with 8 bases of the junction left unmatched. In germline, CDR1 is SGHTA, CDR2 FQGNSA. CDR3 bases: TGTGCCAGCAGCTTTCCCATAGCGGGAGAAACCTACAATGAGCAGTTCTTC. The encoded protein is CASSFPIAGETYNEQFF.

J is TRBJ2-7 and V is TRBV27; D is unclear. V was shortened by 3 bases and J by 4 bases, with 10 bases between the two germline ends. Germline loops: CDR1 MNHEY, CDR2 SMNVEV (reference sequence). This CDR3 has 13 amino acids. CDR3 DNA sequence: TGTGCCAGCAGTTTTACTCCCTCTTACGAGCAGTACTTC. Translating it yields CASSFTPSYEQYF.

The V call is TRBV11-2, the J call TRBJ1-2, with unresolved D. This CDR3 has 13 amino acids. Germline loops: CDR1 SGHAT, CDR2 FQNNGV. Trimming stripped 1 base from V and 4 bases from J, with 7 bases between. CDR3 nucleotides: TGTGCCAGCAGCTTAGTCGGGAGCTATGGCTACACCTTC. Encoded protein: CASSLVGSYGYTF.

V is TRBV7-9 and J is TRBJ2-7, with a weak D call TRBD1 (6 bases). Looked up from germline, CDR1 is SEHNR and CDR2 is FQNEAQ (reference sequence). V was pared by 3 bases and J by 4 bases, with 13 bases between. The CDR3 length is 14 residues. The CDR3 region is CASSLRQDFYEQYF. The DNA of the CDR3 is TGTGCCAGCAGCTTGCGACAGGACTTTTACGAGCAGTACTTC.

This clone was seen once. The chain recombines TRBV6-5 with TRBJ1-2, with D possibly TRBD1 on 5 matching bases. CDR1 MNHEY and CDR2 SVGAGI come from the germline V gene. The V end was cut by 6 bases, the J end by 8 bases, with 16 bases between. This CDR3 has 13 amino acids. The chain's CDR3 is CASRKWEGRGYTF. The CDR3 nucleotides read TGTGCCAGCAGGAAATGGGAGGGGCGCGGCTACACCTTC.

The chain is built from TRBV28 and TRBJ2-3; TRBD2 aligns across 11 bases. Germline CDR1 reads MDHEN; CDR2 reads SYDVKM. The CDR3 has 16 residues. V lost 5 bases, J lost 9 bases, and 13 bases stayed unmatched. In DNA form, the CDR3 reads TGTGCCAGCAGTCCAGGGACTAGCGGTACTTTGGGCACGCAGTATTTT. It specifies CASSPGTSGTLGTQYF. Full variable domain (outside the CDR3, taken from reference TRBV28 and TRBJ2-3): DVKVTQSSRYLVKRTGEKVFLECVQDMDHENMFWYRQDPGLGLRLIYFSYDVKMKEKGDIPEGYSVSREKKERFSLILESASTNQTSMYLCASSPGTSGTLGTQYFGPGTRLTVL.

In the case of this clone: This sequence may be a read error, since a much larger clone differs from it by one base. The chain joins TRBV18 to TRBJ1-1; no clear D. This CDR3 has 12 amino acids. Germline CDR1 reads KGHSH; CDR2 reads LQKENI. V lost 6 bases and J lost 1, with 6 bases in between. CDR3 in DNA: TGTGCCAGCTCTCGAGAGAACACTGAAGCTTTCTTT. Protein: CASSRENTEAFF.

The chain employs TRBV11-2 and TRBJ1-4; 7 nucleotides match TRBD1. Germline CDR1 reads SGHAT; CDR2 reads FQNNGV. The CDR3 contains 16 residues. The V and J ends lost 5 bases and 3 bases, in that order; junction bases with no gene match: 9. The CDR3 loop is CASSLTGAPANEKLFF. CDR3 nucleotide sequence: TGTGCCAGCAGCCTCACAGGGGCCCCGGCTAATGAAAAACTGTTTTTT. Variable domain in full (rest from reference TRBV11-2 and TRBJ1-4): EAGVAQSPRYKIIEKRQSVAFWCNPISGHATLYWYQQILGQGPKLLIQFQNNGVVDDSQLPKDRFSAERLKGVDSTLKIQPAKLEDSAVYLCASSLTGAPANEKLFFGSGTQLSVL.

This chain joins TRBV28 and TRBJ2-2, with D maybe TRBD2 (5 bases). The CDR3 spans 13 residues. In germline, CDR1 is MDHEN, CDR2 SYDVKM. V dropped 2 bases and J dropped 6 bases, with 7 bases sitting between them. This CDR3 is CASSLGRAGELFF. CDR3 sequence (DNA): TGTGCCAGCAGTTTAGGGCGGGCCGGGGAGCTGTTTTTT.

The J gene is TRBJ1-6, the V gene TRBV19; a weak D match, TRBD1 (5 bases). The CDR3 sequence is 15 residues long. V was cut by 7 bases and J by 8 bases, with 18 bases left in between. Looked up from germline, CDR1 is LNHDA and CDR2 is SQIVND (reference sequence). The CDR3: CASTPGLIADSPLHF. CDR3 DNA: TGTGCCAGTACCCCGGGACTCATCGCGGATTCACCCCTCCACTTT.

The rearrangement joins TRBV4-3 to TRBJ2-5, with 7 bases matching TRBD2. V lost 1 base, J lost 5 bases, and 4 bases stayed unmatched. This CDR3 contains 14 residues. Germline-derived CDR1 and CDR2 are LGHNA and YSLEER. CDR3 DNA sequence: TGCGCCAGCAGCCAAGGAGCGGGGTGGGAGACCCAGTACTTC. It codes for CASSQGAGWETQYF.

CDR3: CASSDPKLETQYF. The CDR3 nucleotides are TGTGCCAGCAGCGACCCCAAACTGGAGACCCAGTACTTC. The chain uses TRBV9 and TRBJ2-5; D ambiguous. CDR1 is SGDLS, CDR2 YYNGEE, per germline. The V end lost 3 bases, the J end lost 5 bases, and 11 bases lay between the germline ends. The CDR3 spans 13 residues.

Judged by abundance, this clone is large. Other DNA sequences in this sample translate to the same CDR3. The V gene is TRBV6-5, the J gene TRBJ2-3, with 8 bases lining up with TRBD2. This CDR3 has 16 amino acids. Per the germline V gene, CDR1 is MNHEY and CDR2 is SVGAGI. J lost 3 bases, V lost 2 bases, and 7 bases had no gene match. CDR3 nucleotide sequence: TGTGCCAGCAGTTACCTCAGCGGGAGAGCTACAGATACGCAGTATTTT. Protein: CASSYLSGRATDTQYF.

The rearrangement joins TRBV6-6 to TRBJ1-1; no reliable D call. The germline CDR1 and CDR2 sequences are MNHNY and SVGAGI (reference sequence). The V and J ends lost 2 bases and 14 bases respectively, with 15 bases between them. The CDR3 totals 12 residues. The CDR3 DNA sequence: TGTGCCAGCAGTTACGCTTCCGACGGGAACTTCTTT. Translated, it gives CASSYASDGNFF.

V and J are TRBV7-2 and TRBJ2-7, with 13 bases fitting TRBD2. The CDR3 covers 15 residues. Germline CDR1 is SGHTA and CDR2 is FQGNSA. V lost 6 bases and J lost 9; bases outside the gene matches: 11. CDR3 coding DNA: TGTGCCAGCAGTGATACCGGGACTAGCGGGATGGTGCAGTACTTC. Amino acids: CASSDTGTSGMVQYF.

The chain combines TRBV6-4 with TRBJ2-5; 9 bases are shared with TRBD2. The closer fit of TRBJ2-7 to the DNA end suggests the J call may be wrong. The CDR3 is 17 amino acids. Germline CDR1 MRHNA, CDR2 SNTAGT. The CDR3 is CASSNGTSIGVNYEQYF. The CDR3 nucleotides read TGTGCCAGCAGTAACGGGACTAGCATTGGGGTAAACTACGAGCAGTACTTC.

The chain employs TRBV9 and TRBJ2-3; D might be TRBD2 (6 bases). This CDR3 region has 17 residues. Germline V gives CDR1 SGDLS, CDR2 YYNGEE. Trimming cost V 4 bases and J 4 bases, with 22 bases left between them. Written as DNA, the CDR3 is TGTGCCAGCAGCCTATCCTCCGGGACTCAGGCTGCAGATACGCAGTATTTT. This gives the protein CASSLSSGTQAADTQYF.

This chain uses TRBV12-5 with TRBJ2-3, with a possible D match to TRBD2 (6 bases). The V end lost 1 base, the J end lost 4 bases, and 9 bases lay between the germline ends. CDR3 size: 14 residues. The germline V gene encodes CDR1 LGHNT and CDR2 FRNRAP. The CDR3 DNA is TGTGCTAGTGGTTTGGGCGGGATCTCAGATACGCAGTATTTT. Translating it yields CASGLGGISDTQYF.

The chain couples TRBV15 to TRBJ2-7; D unresolved. The length of the CDR3 is 14 residues. The V gene lost 1 base and the J gene lost 5 bases, with 12 bases spanning the gap. From germline, CDR1 is LNHNV and CDR2 YYDKDF (reference sequence). CDR3 sequence reads: CATSRVPSAHEQYF. CDR3 nucleotides: TGTGCCACCAGCAGAGTTCCGAGCGCCCACGAGCAGTACTTC. Drawing the rest from reference TRBV15 and TRBJ2-7, the complete variable domain is DAMVIQNPRYQVTQFGKPVTLSCSQTLNHNVMYWYQQKSSQAPKLLFHYYDKDFNNEADTPDNFQSRRPNTSFCFLDIRSPGLGDTAMYLCATSRVPSAHEQYFGPGTRLTVT.

This chain joins TRBV30 and TRBJ1-5, with D unclear. CDR1 is GTSNPN and CDR2 is SVGIG in the germline V gene (reference sequence). V lost 3 bases and J 9 bases, leaving 12 bases between the germline ends. This CDR3 spans 12 amino acids. The CDR3 sequence: CAWRKVSGPQHF. CDR3 nucleotides: TGTGCCTGGAGAAAGGTTTCGGGGCCCCAGCATTTT.

The chain has TRBV27 and TRBJ2-3, with TRBD2 matching over 9 bases. The junction had 6 bases not matched to a gene; V was cut back by 6 bases and J by 5 bases. CDR1 MNHEY and CDR2 SMNVEV come from the germline V gene (reference sequence). The CDR3 has 14 residues. Here the CDR3 reads CASSLAGVVDTQYF. The CDR3, as DNA: TGTGCCAGCAGCTTAGCGGGAGTCGTAGATACGCAGTATTTT.

The chain is built from TRBV14 and TRBJ1-5, with D possibly being TRBD1 (6 bases). V shed 3 bases and J shed 2 bases, with 11 bases lying between them. CDR1 is SGHDN, CDR2 FVKESK, per germline. The CDR3 is 15 amino acids. The CDR3 coding sequence is TGTGCCAGCAGCCATCGGGCAGGGGGCAATCAGCCCCAGCATTTT. Encoded protein: CASSHRAGGNQPQHF.

The chain combines TRBV6-4 with TRBJ2-7; D is perhaps TRBD1 (6 bases). CDR1 and CDR2 from the germline V gene are MRHNA and SNTAGT. The CDR3 runs 13 residues. Trimming stripped 2 bases from V and 4 bases from J, with 9 bases between. CDR3 sequence: CASSDARGYEQYF. The CDR3 coding sequence is TGTGCCAGCAGTGACGCCAGGGGTTACGAGCAGTACTTC.

The table lists this clone with a count of one. V usage is TRBV5-5 and J usage is TRBJ2-7; 12 positions match TRBD2. CDR1 is SGHKS and CDR2 is YYEKEE in the germline V gene (reference sequence). CDR3 length: 18 amino acids. Unmatched junction bases numbered 13, after V lost 4 bases and J lost 2 bases. In nucleotides, the CDR3 is TGTGCCAGCAGCCCAACACGACTAGCGGGAGAACGTACCTACGAGCAGTACTTC. This translates into CASSPTRLAGERTYEQYF.

The genes are TRBV7-9 and TRBJ2-5; 9 positions agree with TRBD2. After removal of 0 bases from V and 0 bases from J, the junction contained 2 bases not matched to a gene. CDR1 and CDR2 (germline): SEHNR, FQNEAQ (reference sequence). This CDR3 spans 16 amino acids. DNA of the CDR3: TGTGCCAGCAGCTTAGCGTCTAGCGGGAACCAAGAGACCCAGTACTTC. Amino acid sequence: CASSLASSGNQETQYF.